These 23 T cell receptor beta chains originate from one sample sequenced in a study of blood T cell repertoires in COVID-19 (dated by TCRdb to 2018 to 2020). The protocol used for the library was the immunoSEQ multiplex PCR assay. TCRdb limited this immuneACCESS table to in-frame rearrangements with V and J called. A share of clones is missing; checked studies link under half to unresolved V genes, and the rest is unexplained. In this sample the table shows under 300,000 clones, approximately 86% of which occur a single time. Together, the top ten hold 6% to 9% of the sample. The sequencing input was peripheral blood. These receptor sequences come from a woman aged 70-85 years with active or convalescent COVID-19.

CDR3 sequence (DNA): TGTGCCAGCAGTGATCAGACTGCTCAGCCCCAGCATTTT. Its protein is CASSDQTAQPQHF. The chain carries TRBV6-1 and TRBJ1-5; D is unresolved. This CDR3 is built from 13 residues. CDR1 and CDR2 from the germline V gene are MNHNS and SASEGT. The V and J ends lost 3 bases and 6 bases respectively, with 9 bases between them.

The V and J genes are TRBV5-1 and TRBJ2-3, with TRBD2 as a possible D gene (6 bases). This CDR3 contains 14 residues. V lost 4 bases and J lost 3, with 12 bases in between. The V gene's germline CDR1 is SGHRS and CDR2 YFSETQ. DNA of the CDR3: TGCGCCAGCAGCCCCTCGGGGGTGACAGATACGCAGTATTTT. It encodes CASSPSGVTDTQYF. The full variable domain, completed using reference TRBV5-1 and TRBJ2-3, is KAGVTQTPRYLIKTRGQQVTLSCSPISGHRSVSWYQQTPGQGLQFLFEYFSETQRNKGNFPGRFSGRQFSNSRSEMNVSTLELGDSALYLCASSPSGVTDTQYFGPGTRLTVL.

The chain links TRBV20-1 to TRBJ1-5, with D possibly being TRBD1 (5 bases). Germline V gives CDR1 DFQATT, CDR2 SNEGSKA (reference sequence). The CDR3 extends over 15 amino acids. Trimming left V 3 bases short and J 2 bases short, with 14 bases between. Here the CDR3 DNA reads TGCAGTGCTAGTTTCCAGGGAAGACGCAATCAGCCCCAGCATTTT. Its translation is CSASFQGRRNQPQHF.

The chain couples TRBV19 to TRBJ2-1; TRBD1 might be the D (5 bases). The V and J ends lost 8 bases and 6 bases respectively, with 23 bases between them. The CDR3 runs 16 residues. The germline V gene has CDR1 LNHDA and CDR2 SQIVND (reference sequence). Written as DNA, the CDR3 is TGTGCCAGTGTAGAAAGGGGAAGAGGAACCAGCAATGAGCAGTTCTTC. Its translation is CASVERGRGTSNEQFF.

This clone has a handful of counts. The CDR3 here is CASGPTSYGSYEQYF. The CDR3 DNA reads TGTGCCAGCGGACCGACTAGCTACGGCTCCTACGAGCAGTACTTC. The rearrangement uses TRBV5-4 and TRBJ2-7; 7 nucleotides agree with TRBD2. Germline CDR1 is SGHNT and CDR2 is YYREEE (reference sequence). The CDR3 runs 15 residues. V lost 7 bases and J lost 0; bases outside the gene matches: 10.

V is TRBV9 and J is TRBJ1-1; no clear D gene. The CDR3 is made up of 13 amino acids. The V gene lost 0 bases and the J gene lost 9 bases, with 12 bases spanning the gap. The germline V gene encodes CDR1 SGDLS and CDR2 YYNGEE. DNA of the CDR3: TGTGCCAGCAGCGTAGGGCCCGGAGAGAAAGCTTTCTTT. Its protein product is CASSVGPGEKAFF.

This chain joins TRBV29-1 and TRBJ2-1; TRBD2 matches 9 bases. Germline CDR1 is SQVTM and CDR2 is ANQGSEA. The CDR3 spans 16 residues. The V segment lost 4 bases and the J segment 7 bases; nucleotides outside the gene matches: 14. CDR3 bases: TGCAGCGTTGGCCACCCCAGCGGGGGGAGTTTGAATGAGCAGTTCTTC. It yields the protein CSVGHPSGGSLNEQFF.

V is TRBV5-1 and J is TRBJ1-2, with TRBD1 matching over 8 bases. The V and J ends lost 1 base and 4 bases, in that order; junction bases with no gene match: 12. The CDR3 has 17 residues. Germline CDR1 is SGHRS and CDR2 is YFSETQ. In DNA, the CDR3 is TGCGCCAGCAGCTTGACCCCCGGGACAGGATTTCGCTATGGCTACACCTTC. It codes for CASSLTPGTGFRYGYTF.

This chain connects TRBV7-2 to TRBJ1-5; possibly TRBD1 for D (5 bases). CDR1 SGHTA and CDR2 FQGNSA come from the germline V gene. Trimming left V 5 bases short and J 3 bases short, with 17 bases between. The CDR3 totals 16 residues. Here the CDR3 reads CASSLSPSGLNQPQHF. In nucleotides, the CDR3 is TGTGCCAGCAGCCTGTCCCCTTCAGGGCTCAATCAGCCCCAGCATTTT.

This rearrangement joins TRBV6-2 or TRBV6-3 to TRBJ2-2; 9 nucleotides agree with TRBD1. The CDR3 loop spans 15 amino acids. J gave up 5 bases and V 6 bases, and 7 bases lay outside the gene matches. Germline V gene data show CDR1 as MNHEY and CDR2 as SVGEGT. CDR3 sequence: CASSRTGTGTGELFF. The CDR3 DNA is TGTGCCAGCAGCCGGACCGGGACAGGGACCGGGGAGCTGTTTTTT.

This clone was seen once. V gene TRBV6-5 combines with J gene TRBJ1-1; the match to TRBD1 covers 8 bases. The germline V gene encodes CDR1 MNHEY and CDR2 SVGAGI. CDR3 length: 14 amino acids. V trimming: 6 bases; J trimming: 4 bases; junction bases outside the gene matches: 7. CDR3 sequence: CASSETGVGTEAFF. DNA for the CDR3: TGTGCCAGCAGCGAGACAGGGGTGGGCACTGAAGCTTTCTTT.

This chain links TRBV19 with TRBJ1-1, with a possible D match to TRBD1 (6 bases). Germline V gene lookup returns CDR1 LNHDA and CDR2 SQIVND (reference sequence). This CDR3 is 14 amino acids long. Trimming stripped 5 bases from V and 1 base from J, with 11 bases between. The CDR3 sequence: CASSPRTENTEAFF. The DNA of the CDR3 is TGTGCCAGTAGTCCTCGGACAGAGAACACTGAAGCTTTCTTT.

The rearrangement uses TRBV20-1 and TRBJ2-1; D gene uncertain. V was trimmed by 3 bases and J by 2 bases, leaving 8 bases between them. The CDR3 is 13 amino acids. Per germline, CDR1 DFQATT and CDR2 SNEGSKA (reference sequence). The CDR3 loop is CSASPPTYNEQFF. The CDR3 bases are TGCAGTGCTAGTCCCCCCACCTACAATGAGCAGTTCTTC.

The chain carries TRBV11-2 and TRBJ2-2; unclear D gene. CDR1 and CDR2 (germline): SGHAT, FQNNGV. V lost 0 bases and J 7 bases, leaving 3 bases between the germline ends. The CDR3 contains 12 residues. The CDR3 is CASSLEYGELFF. CDR3 bases: TGTGCCAGCAGCTTAGAATACGGGGAGCTGTTTTTT.

DNA of the CDR3: TGCGCCAGCACCCTGCTTGCTAGCGGGTCCGGGGAGCTGTTTTTT. Protein: CASTLLASGSGELFF. The chain uses TRBV5-1 and TRBJ2-2, with 8 bases matching TRBD2. From germline, CDR1 is SGHRS and CDR2 YFSETQ. The length of the CDR3 is 15 residues. V was pared by 6 bases and J by 6 bases, with 10 bases of the junction left unmatched.

The chain links TRBV7-3 to TRBJ1-6; D may be TRBD1 (6 bases). Deletions cut 5 bases from V and 2 bases from J, with 13 bases between. Germline CDR1 is SGHTA and CDR2 is FQGTGA. CDR3 size: 16 residues. The CDR3 loop is CASSPTGSAYNSPLHF. CDR3 sequence (DNA): TGTGCCAGCAGCCCCACAGGGTCCGCCTATAATTCACCCCTCCACTTT.

The gene calls are TRBV12-5 and TRBJ1-1, with 9 bases identical to TRBD1. V lost 2 bases, J lost 3 bases, and 7 bases stayed unmatched. Germline loops: CDR1 LGHNT, CDR2 FRNRAP. The CDR3 contains 16 residues. The CDR3: CASGLNPGQGYTEAFF. In nucleotides, the CDR3 is TGTGCTAGTGGTTTGAATCCCGGACAGGGGTACACTGAAGCTTTCTTT.

The rearrangement links TRBV7-2 to TRBJ1-2; D uncertain. The germline CDR1 and CDR2 sequences are SGHTA and FQGNSA. V lost 2 bases and J lost 8, with 18 bases in between. This CDR3 has 15 residues. The CDR3 loop is CASSLLTIPQKGYTF. In DNA, the CDR3 is TGTGCCAGCAGCTTATTAACGATACCCCAGAAAGGCTACACCTTC.

V is TRBV6-6 and J is TRBJ1-2, with TRBD1 as a possible D gene (5 bases). With 2 bases removed from V and 6 bases from J, the gap between germline ends came to 16 bases. The germline V gene encodes CDR1 MNHNY and CDR2 SVGAGI (reference sequence). The CDR3 covers 15 residues. CDR3 sequence: CASSYAPGGGNGYTF. The CDR3 bases are TGTGCCAGCAGTTACGCCCCCGGGGGGGGAAATGGCTACACCTTC.

The V and J genes are TRBV24-1 and TRBJ2-1, with 8 bases that match TRBD1. The V gene's germline CDR1 is KGHDR and CDR2 SFDVKD. The CDR3 length is 14 residues. V gave up 4 bases and J gave up 9 bases; unmatched junction bases: 7. The DNA for the CDR3 is TGTGCCACCAGTGAGGCCGGGACAGGAGGTGAGCAGTTCTTC. Protein product: CATSEAGTGGEQFF.

The chain employs TRBV7-5 and TRBJ1-4; the table's D call, TRBD1, was not checked against the DNA. TRBV7-5 corresponds to a pseudogene. The length of the CDR3 is 18 residues. CDR3 sequence (DNA): TGTGCCAGAAGCTGCTCTGGTTCGTGGACAGGGTCGGGTGAAAAACTGTTTTTT. Translated: CARSCSGSWTGSGEKLFF.

The count of this clone is one. The chain recombines TRBV19 with TRBJ1-1, with 7 nucleotides matching TRBD1. The germline gives CDR1 LNHDA, CDR2 SQIVND (reference sequence). Trimming cost V 0 bases and J 1 base; bases outside gene matches: 5. CDR3 length equals 16 residues. The CDR3 protein is CASSIDSTGRNTEAFF. The DNA for the CDR3 is TGTGCCAGTAGTATAGATTCGACAGGGAGGAACACTGAAGCTTTCTTT.

This clone occurred once. The gene calls are TRBV6-1 and TRBJ2-1; TRBD2 is a possible D gene (5 bases). Trimming took off 2 bases at V and 8 bases at J, with 13 bases between the two ends. CDR1 is MNHNS, CDR2 SASEGT, per germline. CDR3 length: 14 amino acids. The CDR3 spells CASSEMPGSDEQFF. CDR3 bases: TGTGCCAGCAGTGAAATGCCGGGGTCGGATGAGCAGTTCTTC.